Listed here is a single T cell receptor (beta chain). The primer mix had 60 Vbeta and 13 Jbeta primers. Here immunoSEQ multiplex PCR was the method, and the copy in TCRdb shows in-frame clones only, minus some. Its clone listing holds about 92,000 clones. The source of the sample is a study of cytomegalovirus exposure and HLA in healthy donors. From germline, CDR1 is SGHTA and CDR2 FQGNSA. V was shortened by 5 bases and J by 0 bases, with 11 bases between the two germline ends. This CDR3 spans 15 amino acids. Sequencing was performed on PBMCs. This TCR was sampled from a man aged 50-60 years in good health and CMV-seropositive. The V gene is TRBV7-2, the J gene TRBJ2-1; D gene ambiguous. The CDR3 here is CASSQNPYSYNEQFF. The CDR3 DNA sequence: TGTGCCAGCAGCCAGAATCCGTACTCCTACAATGAGCAGTTCTTC. Complete variable domain (other parts from reference TRBV7-2 and TRBJ2-1): GAGVSQSPSNKVTEKGKDVELRCDPISGHTALYWYRQSLGQGLEFLIYFQGNSAPDKSGLPSDRFSAERTGGSVSTLTIQRTQQEDSAVYLCASSQNPYSYNEQFFGPGTRLTVL.